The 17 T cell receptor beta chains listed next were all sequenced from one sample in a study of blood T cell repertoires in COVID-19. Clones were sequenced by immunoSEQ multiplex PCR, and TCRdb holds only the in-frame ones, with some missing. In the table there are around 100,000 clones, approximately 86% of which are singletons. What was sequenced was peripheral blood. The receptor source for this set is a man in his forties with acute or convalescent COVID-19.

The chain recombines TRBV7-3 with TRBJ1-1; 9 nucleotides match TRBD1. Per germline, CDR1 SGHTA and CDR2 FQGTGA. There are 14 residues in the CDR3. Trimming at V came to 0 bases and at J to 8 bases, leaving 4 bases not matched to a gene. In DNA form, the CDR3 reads TGTGCCAGCAGCTTAACTGGGGACAGGGAAGAAGCTTTCTTT. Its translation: CASSLTGDREEAFF.

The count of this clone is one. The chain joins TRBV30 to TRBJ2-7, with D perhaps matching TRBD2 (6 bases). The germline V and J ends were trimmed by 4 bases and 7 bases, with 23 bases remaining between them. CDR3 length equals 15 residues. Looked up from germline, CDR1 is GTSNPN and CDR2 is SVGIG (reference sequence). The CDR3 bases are TGTGCCTGGAACGCCGGGACTCTAACCTTTGGGGAGCAGTACTTC. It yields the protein CAWNAGTLTFGEQYF.

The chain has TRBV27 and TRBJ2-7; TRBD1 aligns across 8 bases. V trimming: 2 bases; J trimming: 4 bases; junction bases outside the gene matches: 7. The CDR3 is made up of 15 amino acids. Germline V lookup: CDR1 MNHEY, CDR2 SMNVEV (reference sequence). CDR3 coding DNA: TGTGCCAGCAGTTTAAGCCGCGGGACAGGATACGAGCAGTACTTC. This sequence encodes CASSLSRGTGYEQYF.

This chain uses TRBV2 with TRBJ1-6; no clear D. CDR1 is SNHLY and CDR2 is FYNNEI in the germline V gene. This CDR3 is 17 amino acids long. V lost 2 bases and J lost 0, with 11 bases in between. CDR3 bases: TGTGCCAGCAGTGAAAGTCGGAGAAGCTCCTATAATTCACCCCTCCACTTT. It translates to CASSESRRSSYNSPLHF.

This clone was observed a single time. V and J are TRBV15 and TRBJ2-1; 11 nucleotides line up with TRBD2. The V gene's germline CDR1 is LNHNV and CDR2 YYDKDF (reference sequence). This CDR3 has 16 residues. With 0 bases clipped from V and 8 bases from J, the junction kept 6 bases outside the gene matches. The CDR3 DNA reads TGTGCCACCAGCAGAGATTTAGCGGGAGGGCCCCATGAGCAGTTCTTC. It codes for CATSRDLAGGPHEQFF.

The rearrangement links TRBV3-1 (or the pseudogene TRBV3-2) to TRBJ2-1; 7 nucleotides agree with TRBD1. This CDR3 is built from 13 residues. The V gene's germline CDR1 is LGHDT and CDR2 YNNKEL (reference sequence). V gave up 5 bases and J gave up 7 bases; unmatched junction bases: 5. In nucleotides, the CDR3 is TGTGCCAGCAGCGCCGGGACAGCTAATGAGCAGTTCTTC. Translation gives CASSAGTANEQFF.

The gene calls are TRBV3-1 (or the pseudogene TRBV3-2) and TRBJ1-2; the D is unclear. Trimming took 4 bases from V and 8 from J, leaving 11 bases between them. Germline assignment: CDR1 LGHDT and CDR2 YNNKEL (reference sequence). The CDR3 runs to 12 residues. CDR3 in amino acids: CASSPSTWGYTF. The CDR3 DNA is TGTGCCAGCAGCCCCTCGACTTGGGGCTACACCTTC.

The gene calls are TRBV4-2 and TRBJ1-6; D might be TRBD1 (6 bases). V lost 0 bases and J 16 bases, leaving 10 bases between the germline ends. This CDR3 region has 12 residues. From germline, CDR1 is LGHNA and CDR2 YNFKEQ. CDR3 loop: CASSQEDRPLHF. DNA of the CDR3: TGTGCCAGCAGCCAAGAGGACAGACCGCTCCACTTT.

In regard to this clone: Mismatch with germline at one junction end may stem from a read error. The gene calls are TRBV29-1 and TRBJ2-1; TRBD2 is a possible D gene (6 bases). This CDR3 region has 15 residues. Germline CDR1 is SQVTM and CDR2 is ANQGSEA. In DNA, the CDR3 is TGCAGCGTTGAAGGCGGGACGTTGTGGGGCAATCAGCAGTTCTTC. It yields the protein CSVEGGTLWGNQQFF.

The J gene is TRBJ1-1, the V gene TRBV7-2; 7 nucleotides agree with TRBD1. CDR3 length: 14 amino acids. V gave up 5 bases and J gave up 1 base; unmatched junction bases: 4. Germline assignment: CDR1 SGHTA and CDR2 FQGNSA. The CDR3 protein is CASSPGQANTEAFF. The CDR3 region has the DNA TGTGCCAGCAGCCCAGGACAGGCGAACACTGAAGCTTTCTTT.

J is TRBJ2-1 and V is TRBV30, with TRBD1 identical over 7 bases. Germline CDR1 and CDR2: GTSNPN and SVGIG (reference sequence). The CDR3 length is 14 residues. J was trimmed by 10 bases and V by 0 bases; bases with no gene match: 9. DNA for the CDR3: TGTGCCTGGAGTGTGGGACAGAGTCCGTCCGAGCAGTTCTTC. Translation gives CAWSVGQSPSEQFF.

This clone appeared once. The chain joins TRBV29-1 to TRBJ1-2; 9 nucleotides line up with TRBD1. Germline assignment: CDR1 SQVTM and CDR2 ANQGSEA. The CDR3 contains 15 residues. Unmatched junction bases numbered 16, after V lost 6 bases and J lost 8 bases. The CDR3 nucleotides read TGCAGCGTCCAACCCTACGGGGACAGGGTGCAAGGCTACACCTTC. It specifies CSVQPYGDRVQGYTF.

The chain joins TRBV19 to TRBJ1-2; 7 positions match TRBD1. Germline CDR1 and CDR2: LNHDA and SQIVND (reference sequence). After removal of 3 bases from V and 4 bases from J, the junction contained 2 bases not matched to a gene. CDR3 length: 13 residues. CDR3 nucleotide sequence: TGTGCCAGTAGTATCGGACAGGTCTATGGCTACACCTTC. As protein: CASSIGQVYGYTF.

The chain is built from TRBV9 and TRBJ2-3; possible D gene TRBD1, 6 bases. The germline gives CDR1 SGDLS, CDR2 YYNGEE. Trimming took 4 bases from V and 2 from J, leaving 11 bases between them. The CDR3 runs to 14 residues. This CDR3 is CASSLTGNTDTQYF. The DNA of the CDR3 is TGTGCCAGCAGCCTAACAGGGAACACAGATACGCAGTATTTT.

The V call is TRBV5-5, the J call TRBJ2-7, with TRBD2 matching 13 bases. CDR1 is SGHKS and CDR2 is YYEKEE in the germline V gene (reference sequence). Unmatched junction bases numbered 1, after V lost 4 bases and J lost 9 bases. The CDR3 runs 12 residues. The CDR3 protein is CASSGTSGAQYF. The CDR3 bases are TGTGCCAGCAGCGGGACTAGCGGGGCGCAGTACTTC.

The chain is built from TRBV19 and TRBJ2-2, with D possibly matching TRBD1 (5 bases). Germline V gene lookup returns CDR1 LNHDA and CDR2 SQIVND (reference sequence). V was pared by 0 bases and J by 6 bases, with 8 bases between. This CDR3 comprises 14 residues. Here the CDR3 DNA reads TGTGCCAGTAGTATAGAGGCAGGGCCCGGGGAGCTGTTTTTT. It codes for CASSIEAGPGELFF.

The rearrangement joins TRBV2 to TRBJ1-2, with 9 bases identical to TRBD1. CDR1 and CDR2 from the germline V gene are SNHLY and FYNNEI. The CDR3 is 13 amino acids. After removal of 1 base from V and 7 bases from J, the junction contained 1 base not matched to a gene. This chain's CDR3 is CASSEGTGVGYTF. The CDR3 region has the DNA TGTGCCAGCAGTGAAGGGACAGGGGTTGGCTACACCTTC.